Presented here are 25 T cell receptor beta chains from one specimen sequenced in a study of identical twins. TCRdb passed the 5' RACE reads through MiXCR, listing each CDR3 protein once. The data hold 550,000 to 700,000 distinct CDR3 sequences, with 9% to 10% observed a single time. These same data were also listed under a study on yellow fever vaccine responses in identical twins.

Sequenced material: PBMCs. The receptors shown here come from a woman younger than 35 in good health.

This clonotype was counted only a few times. The chain links TRBV7-9 to TRBJ2-3; D is perhaps TRBD2 (5 bases). V lost 2 bases to trimming and J lost 0 bases, with 9 bases between them. Germline V gives CDR1 SEHNR, CDR2 FQNEAQ (reference sequence). This CDR3 contains 15 residues. Written as DNA, the CDR3 is TGTGCCAGCAGCTTATACGGGGATAGCACAGATACGCAGTATTTT. Translated, it gives CASSLYGDSTDTQYF.

The chain recombines TRBV5-6 with TRBJ2-5, with D possibly called TRBD1 or TRBD2 (6 bases each). Germline CDR1 reads SGHDT; CDR2 reads YYEEEE. V gave up 4 bases and J gave up 5 bases, with 15 bases separating them. This CDR3 is built from 14 residues. As DNA, the CDR3 is TGTGCCAGCAGCGGGGGGCAGTCAGTTGAGACCCAGTACTTC. Translated: CASSGGQSVETQYF.

This clonotype was detected many times. This sequence joins TRBV4-3 and TRBJ2-6; possibly TRBD1 for D (6 bases). CDR1 is LGHNA and CDR2 is YSLEER in the germline V gene. The CDR3 totals 15 residues. With 4 bases removed from V and 4 bases from J, the gap between germline ends came to 11 bases. The CDR3 DNA reads TGCGCCAGCAGCCTACAGGGACCCGGGGCCAACGTCCTGACTTTC. It yields the protein CASSLQGPGANVLTF.

This clonotype has a count of ten or more. The V and J genes are TRBV29-1 and TRBJ2-1; the D gene is possibly TRBD2 (6 bases). The CDR3 is 13 residues long. The V gene's germline CDR1 is SQVTM and CDR2 ANQGSEA. The V and J ends lost 7 bases and 5 bases respectively, with 15 bases between them. The CDR3 DNA follows: TGCAGCGCCTGGGGCGTAGCGGACAATGAGCAGTTCTTC. Its protein is CSAWGVADNEQFF.

This clonotype was picked up many times. The V gene is TRBV29-1, the J gene TRBJ1-1; D unclear. CDR3 length: 15 amino acids. Trimming stripped 4 bases from V and 0 bases from J, with 15 bases between. Per germline, CDR1 SQVTM and CDR2 ANQGSEA. The CDR3 protein is CSVVRPGFMNTEAFF. The CDR3 DNA reads TGCAGCGTTGTAAGACCTGGATTCATGAACACTGAAGCTTTCTTT.

This clonotype has more than one count but fewer than ten. This sequence joins TRBV19 and TRBJ2-5, with D hard to call. This CDR3 has 14 residues. In germline, CDR1 is LNHDA, CDR2 SQIVND (reference sequence). Deletions cut 0 bases from V and 2 bases from J, with 7 bases between. The CDR3: CASSIDSLQETQYF. DNA for the CDR3: TGTGCCAGTAGTATAGACTCCCTACAAGAGACCCAGTACTTC.

This clonotype appeared a few times. The chain recombines TRBV7-3 with TRBJ2-5; D is possibly TRBD2 (6 bases). V lost 2 bases and J 4 bases, leaving 14 bases between the germline ends. From germline, CDR1 is SGHTA and CDR2 FQGTGA. The CDR3 is 15 amino acids. The CDR3 loop reads CASSLARTNLETQYF. Here the CDR3 DNA reads TGTGCCAGCAGCTTAGCCCGGACTAATCTAGAGACCCAGTACTTC.

V usage is TRBV5-1 and J usage is TRBJ2-7; D is uncertain. V lost 2 bases and J lost 6, with 15 bases in between. CDR1 and CDR2 (germline): SGHRS, YFSETQ. CDR3 length: 14 amino acids. CDR3 amino acids: CASSLKGSPPEQYF. DNA for the CDR3: TGCGCCAGCAGCTTAAAAGGGTCTCCCCCCGAGCAGTACTTC.

The CDR3 loop is CSARERASGLWGQYF. CDR3 nucleotide sequence: TGCAGTGCTAGAGAGAGGGCTAGCGGGTTATGGGGGCAGTACTTC. This rearrangement joins TRBV20-1 to TRBJ2-7, with TRBD2 identical over 8 bases. CDR3 length: 15 amino acids. Germline V lookup: CDR1 DFQATT, CDR2 SNEGSKA (reference sequence). The V segment lost 0 bases and the J segment 9 bases; nucleotides outside the gene matches: 13.

This clonotype was detected ten times or more. The V gene is TRBV25-1, the J gene TRBJ2-2; TRBD2 agrees at 7 bases. Germline values: CDR1 MGHDK, CDR2 SYGVNS. The CDR3 consists of 15 residues. V lost 8 bases and J lost 1; bases outside the gene matches: 7. The DNA for the CDR3 is TGTGCCAGCCAAGACGGACTAGAGAACACCGGGGAGCTGTTTTTT. Protein product: CASQDGLENTGELFF.

The J gene is TRBJ1-1, the V gene TRBV20-1; unclear D gene. V gave up 6 bases and J gave up 8 bases, with 10 bases separating them. CDR3 size: 10 residues. Germline CDR1 and CDR2: DFQATT and SNEGSKA (reference sequence). The CDR3: CSARVGEAFF. As DNA, the CDR3 is TGCAGTGCCCGGGTTGGGGAAGCTTTCTTT.

This clonotype appeared a few times. The gene calls are TRBV11-2 and TRBJ2-7; possibly TRBD1 for D (5 bases). The CDR3 runs to 14 residues. V was cut by 5 bases and J by 2 bases, with 13 bases left in between. In germline, CDR1 is SGHAT, CDR2 FQNNGV. CDR3 amino acids: CASSPPRATYEQYF. The CDR3 region has the DNA TGTGCCAGCAGCCCACCCAGGGCCACCTACGAGCAGTACTTC.

This chain connects TRBV24-1 to TRBJ1-4, with a possible D match to TRBD1 (5 bases). Deletions cut 3 bases from V and 8 bases from J, with 18 bases between. This CDR3 is built from 16 residues. In germline, CDR1 is KGHDR, CDR2 SFDVKD. The CDR3 nucleotides are TGTGCCACCAGTGATCCCCGGGACGTCGGGGGAGAAAAACTGTTTTTT. Its protein is CATSDPRDVGGEKLFF.

This clonotype was detected a few times. J is TRBJ2-5 and V is TRBV6-1; D might be TRBD2 (5 bases). Trimming cost V 7 bases and J 6 bases, with 15 bases left between them. This CDR3 comprises 13 residues. The V gene's germline CDR1 is MNHNS and CDR2 SASEGT. The CDR3: CASNGGRLKTQYF. The CDR3 bases are TGTGCCAGCAATGGTGGGAGATTAAAGACCCAGTACTTC.

This clonotype was recorded many times. V is TRBV7-2 and J is TRBJ2-7, with 7 positions matching TRBD2. This CDR3 is 14 amino acids long. Germline assignment: CDR1 SGHTA and CDR2 FQGNSA. With V trimmed by 5 bases and J by 7 bases, 11 bases remained unmatched. The CDR3 DNA sequence: TGTGCCAGCAGCCGACCCGGGGGGTTGGAGGAGCAGTACTTC. This sequence encodes CASSRPGGLEEQYF.

In its sample, this clonotype was seen many times. The chain has TRBV7-6 and TRBJ2-4; D uncertain. There are 14 residues in the CDR3. The germline gives CDR1 SGHVS, CDR2 FNYEAQ. Trimming pared 1 base from V and 0 bases from J, leaving 4 bases between. CDR3 sequence reads: CASSLDLAKNIQYF. DNA for the CDR3: TGTGCCAGCAGCTTAGACCTAGCCAAAAACATTCAGTACTTC.

In this sample, this clonotype turned up a few times. The V call is TRBV6-1, the J call TRBJ1-6; D is possibly TRBD1 (6 bases). This CDR3 spans 14 amino acids. V was pared by 5 bases and J by 7 bases, with 12 bases between. Germline CDR1 and CDR2: MNHNS and SASEGT. CDR3 sequence (DNA): TGTGCCAGCAGTACGGGGGGGGCGAATTCACCCCTCCACTTT. This gives the protein CASSTGGANSPLHF.

V usage is TRBV20-1 and J usage is TRBJ2-7, with TRBD2 matching over 7 bases. V dropped 5 bases and J dropped 4; count of bases not matched to a gene: 14. CDR3 size: 15 residues. The V gene's germline CDR1 is DFQATT and CDR2 SNEGSKA (reference sequence). For the CDR3, the DNA is TGCAGTGCTTTAGATCTGGGCGGGGGATTTTACGAGCAGTACTTC. This gives the protein CSALDLGGGFYEQYF.

This clonotype was detected ten times or more. The V gene is TRBV6-2 or TRBV6-3, the J gene TRBJ1-1, with TRBD1 as a possible D gene (6 bases). CDR3 length: 16 residues. V was trimmed by 5 bases and J by 1 base, leaving 17 bases between them. Per the germline V gene, CDR1 is MNHEY and CDR2 is SVGEGT. The CDR3 loop is CASSRPGVRANTEAFF. DNA of the CDR3: TGTGCCAGCAGTCGACCAGGGGTCAGAGCGAACACTGAAGCTTTCTTT.

This clonotype was counted ten times or more. V gene TRBV5-1 combines with J gene TRBJ2-1; D remains ambiguous. Germline values: CDR1 SGHRS, CDR2 YFSETQ. The CDR3 sequence is 14 residues long. V lost 0 bases and J 7 bases, leaving 11 bases between the germline ends. DNA of the CDR3: TGCGCCAGCAGCTTGGACCGGGTGGGGAATGAGCAGTTCTTC. Encoded protein: CASSLDRVGNEQFF.

Worth noting for this clonotype: This clone may be a read error of a much larger clone one base away. This is likely a read error, given that the CDR3 carries no conserved phenylalanine or tryptophan at its end. The chain recombines TRBV6-1 with TRBJ1-6; 9 bases agree with TRBD1. The germline V gene has CDR1 MNHNS and CDR2 SASEGT. With 6 bases clipped from V and 5 bases from J, the junction kept 2 bases outside the gene matches. This CDR3 is built from 14 residues. CDR3 amino acids: CASRRDRDNSPLHI. CDR3 sequence (DNA): TGTGCCAGCAGGAGGGACAGGGATAATTCACCCCTCCACATT.

The chain recombines TRBV2 with TRBJ2-2; weak D call: TRBD1 (5 bases). Germline V gene sequence: CDR1 SNHLY, CDR2 FYNNEI. This CDR3 region has 15 residues. Trimming removed 4 bases at V and 7 bases at J, with 16 bases between. The CDR3 protein is CASSAETASIGELFF. CDR3 nucleotides: TGTGCCAGCAGTGCCGAGACAGCCTCAATCGGGGAGCTGTTTTTT.

This clonotype came up many times. The chain uses TRBV12-3 or TRBV12-4 and TRBJ2-3; D may be TRBD1 (5 bases). This CDR3 has 14 amino acids. Trimming pared 3 bases from V and 3 bases from J, leaving 10 bases between. CDR3 region: CASSFRDSTDTQYF. The DNA for the CDR3 is TGTGCCAGCAGTTTTAGAGACAGTACAGATACGCAGTATTTT.

This clonotype appeared many times. This chain connects TRBV20-1 to TRBJ2-2; D may be TRBD1 (9 bases). The CDR3 runs to 17 residues. CDR1 and CDR2 (germline): DFQATT, SNEGSKA (reference sequence). The V end lost 0 bases, the J end lost 1 base, and 15 bases lay between the germline ends. This CDR3 reads CSARDRGGQGNTGELFF. The CDR3 DNA reads TGCAGTGCTAGAGATCGGGGGGGACAGGGGAACACCGGGGAGCTGTTTTTT.

The V gene is TRBV3-1, the J gene TRBJ2-3, with D uncertain. There are 12 residues in the CDR3. Germline V gene sequence: CDR1 LGHDT, CDR2 YNNKEL (reference sequence). Trimming took 7 bases from V and 0 from J, leaving 5 bases between them. CDR3 nucleotide sequence: TGTGCCAGCAAGGACAGCACAGATACGCAGTATTTT. Translating it yields CASKDSTDTQYF.